This T cell receptor (beta chain) was retrieved from a study of shared clonotypes between healthy human individuals. Concerning this clone itself: No antigen is known for it.

Study results and caveats: Some clonotypes were shared by all four sorted-subset donors, while others were not shared. The non-shared ones had lower generation probabilities than the shared ones. Generally, estimated richness proved larger in naive subsets than it did in memory subsets. Naive CD4 clonotypes were shared across several donors at roughly 5%.

This CDR3 spans 15 amino acids. Per germline, CDR1 SGHNT and CDR2 YENEEA. The germline V and J ends were trimmed by 5 bases and 4 bases, with 16 bases remaining between them. The DNA input per sorted-subset replicate PCR was about 190 ng, corresponding to around 30,000 T cell genomes. Sequencing used immunoSEQ multiplex PCR; TCRdb keeps in-frame clones, though not all of them. The table records roughly 700,000 clones, about 74% of them present only once. The J gene is TRBJ2-3, the V gene TRBV11-3, with D possibly being TRBD1 or TRBD2 (6 bases each). The sequence was collected from a woman aged 25 to 39 in good health. The sequenced sample consisted of memory CD4+ T cells sorted from blood. Subset specified: CD45RA-negative fraction. The CDR3 nucleotides read TGTGCCAGCAGCCCAACCATGGGGGGCGCAGATACGCAGTATTTT. Translated: CASSPTMGGADTQYF.